This T cell receptor (beta chain) came from a study of blood T cell repertoires in COVID-19. TCRdb's copy holds only in-frame clones and misses some; the assay was immunoSEQ multiplex PCR. The sample includes some 270,000 clones, roughly 85% seen only once; the top ten take approximately 9.1%. This CDR3 region has 13 residues. Trimming took 6 bases from V and 2 from J, leaving 10 bases between them. CDR1 is MNHEY and CDR2 is SVGAGI in the germline V gene. Participants' reported clinical history set cohort assignment. This sequence joins TRBV6-5 and TRBJ1-1, with D hard to call. The receptor was isolated from a woman between 50 and 59 years old with acute COVID-19. What was sequenced was PBMCs or T cells enriched from blood (not recorded which). In DNA form, the CDR3 reads TGTGCCAGCAGCTCGACATTTAACACTGAAGCTTTCTTT. Its protein product is CASSSTFNTEAFF.